One TCR beta chain is described in this entry. This sample was taken from a study of blood T cell repertoires in COVID-19. Study summary: Whether acute or convalescent, the COVID-19 samples came from the United States, Italy and Spain. T cells, B-cell-depleted T cells, or PBMCs supplied cDNA or gDNA.

This table comes from immunoSEQ multiplex PCR, and its TCRdb copy is limited to in-frame clones, with some not included. Of about 200,000 clones detected, around 83% appear once; the ten largest clones hold around 8.7%. Germline-derived CDR1 and CDR2 are GTSNPN and SVGIG (reference sequence). The CDR3 totals 14 residues. V was cut by 0 bases and J by 6 bases, with 14 bases left in between. The receptor was isolated from a woman in her forties or fifties with acute or convalescent COVID-19. The chain couples TRBV30 to TRBJ1-2; a weak D match, TRBD1 (5 bases). The sample was peripheral blood. Here the CDR3 reads CAWSVPPPQDGYTF. The CDR3 DNA sequence: TGTGCCTGGAGTGTACCCCCCCCACAGGATGGCTACACCTTC.